Following are 17 T cell receptor beta chains from one sample sequenced in a study of blood T cell repertoires in COVID-19 (dated by TCRdb to the early 2020s). Library preparation employed the immunoSEQ multiplex PCR assay. TCRdb holds this immuneACCESS table with in-frame rearrangements only. Some clones are missing; in checked studies, unresolved V genes explain under half, and the rest has no known cause. For this sample the table gives 170,000 or so clones, of which more than 85% were detected only once. The ten largest clones add up to approximately 0.5% of the sample. Sequenced input: peripheral blood. The receptors derive from a middle-aged man with acute or convalescent COVID-19.

CDR3 in DNA: TGTGCCAGTACCCCGGACAGGGGCACAGATACGCAGTATTTT. As protein: CASTPDRGTDTQYF. The V gene is TRBV19, the J gene TRBJ2-3, with 8 bases that match TRBD1. The CDR3 is 14 residues long. CDR1 is LNHDA and CDR2 is SQIVND in the germline V gene (reference sequence). The V segment lost 7 bases and the J segment 1 base; nucleotides outside the gene matches: 4.

This chain joins TRBV6-6 and TRBJ2-7; TRBD1 aligns across 8 bases. Trimming cost V 6 bases and J 1 base; bases outside gene matches: 2. Germline V gene lookup returns CDR1 MNHNY and CDR2 SVGAGI (reference sequence). The CDR3 has 13 amino acids. This CDR3 is CASRRTGSYEQYV. The CDR3 coding sequence is TGTGCCAGCAGGAGGACAGGGTCCTACGAGCAGTACGTC.

The V call is TRBV4-2, the J call TRBJ1-2; TRBD1 matches 7 bases. V gave up 0 bases and J gave up 2 bases; unmatched junction bases: 6. CDR1 is LGHNA and CDR2 is YNFKEQ in the germline V gene. This CDR3 spans 16 amino acids. The CDR3 coding sequence is TGTGCCAGCAGCCAAGAACCGGGACAGAACAACTATGGCTACACCTTC. Translated: CASSQEPGQNNYGYTF.

The rearrangement links TRBV6-5 to TRBJ1-2, with 8 bases matching TRBD1. The ends lost 4 bases at V and 8 bases at J; junction bases unmatched: 6. CDR1 is MNHEY, CDR2 SVGAGI, per germline. The CDR3 has 13 residues. The chain's CDR3 is CASSSDRGQGYTF. The CDR3 DNA reads as TGTGCCAGCAGTTCCGACAGGGGACAGGGCTACACCTTC.

The J gene is TRBJ2-6, the V gene TRBV27; no clear D gene. The ends were cut back, 3 bases at V and 0 bases at J, with 6 bases in the middle. The CDR3 extends over 15 amino acids. Germline V CDR1 and CDR2: MNHEY, SMNVEV (reference sequence). The CDR3 DNA reads as TGTGCCAGCAGTTTGATCGGCTCTGGGGCCAACGTCCTGACTTTC. As protein: CASSLIGSGANVLTF.

This clone has only a few counts. The chain links TRBV19 to TRBJ2-5, with TRBD1 matching over 7 bases. Germline V CDR1 and CDR2: LNHDA, SQIVND (reference sequence). The CDR3 is 15 residues long. V shed 5 bases, J shed 3 bases, and the junction held 9 bases outside the gene matches. This chain's CDR3 is CASSAPRGTEETQYF. CDR3 in DNA: TGTGCCAGTAGTGCCCCCCGAGGGACAGAAGAGACCCAGTACTTC.

This clone was recorded once. The V call is TRBV19, the J call TRBJ2-7, with 7 bases that match TRBD1. CDR1 LNHDA and CDR2 SQIVND come from the germline V gene (reference sequence). The CDR3 is 14 amino acids. The J segment lost 6 bases and the V segment lost 2 bases, leaving 7 bases of the junction unmatched. CDR3 nucleotides: TGTGCCAGTAGTATAAGGGGGCAGTTCTGCGAGCAGTACGTC. Protein sequence: CASSIRGQFCEQYV.

The chain joins TRBV7-8 to TRBJ1-6; TRBD1 might be the D (5 bases). The CDR3 runs 13 residues. Germline V gene sequence: CDR1 SGHVS, CDR2 FQNEAQ. Between the trimmed V and J ends, which lost 0 bases and 15 bases, there was a span of 12 bases. The CDR3 sequence: CASSLAGLPVLHF. Here the CDR3 DNA reads TGTGCCAGCAGCTTAGCGGGACTGCCAGTCCTCCACTTT.

This chain joins TRBV2 and TRBJ2-1, with 11 bases identical to TRBD1. The germline CDR1 and CDR2 sequences are SNHLY and FYNNEI. Trimming took 6 bases from V and 8 from J; bases not matched to a gene: 6. The CDR3 totals 14 residues. CDR3 DNA sequence: TGTGCCAGCAGAGACGGGACAGGGGGATATGAGCAGTTCTTC. Amino acid sequence: CASRDGTGGYEQFF.

The J gene is TRBJ1-2, the V gene TRBV5-1; unclear D gene. The CDR3 consists of 14 residues. Trimming shortened V by 1 base and J by 2 bases, and 9 bases separated the two germline ends. Looked up from germline, CDR1 is SGHRS and CDR2 is YFSETQ. The CDR3 spells CASSLLTSNYGYTF. The CDR3 DNA sequence: TGCGCCAGCAGCTTGCTGACATCAAACTATGGCTACACCTTC.

V is TRBV19 and J is TRBJ1-5; no reliable D call. Looked up from germline, CDR1 is LNHDA and CDR2 is SQIVND (reference sequence). Trimming took off 3 bases at V and 6 bases at J, with 18 bases between the two ends. This CDR3 contains 16 residues. This CDR3 is CASSIEWGGMGQPQHF. The CDR3 nucleotides read TGTGCCAGTAGTATTGAGTGGGGAGGGATGGGTCAGCCCCAGCATTTT.

This clone is a singleton in its sample. The chain uses TRBV5-1 and TRBJ2-7, with TRBD1 as a possible D gene (6 bases). Germline lookup yields CDR1 SGHRS and CDR2 YFSETQ. V was trimmed by 0 bases and J by 7 bases, leaving 17 bases between them. This CDR3 spans 15 amino acids. CDR3 sequence: CASSLGDRSRGEQYF. In nucleotides, the CDR3 is TGCGCCAGCAGCTTGGGTGACAGGTCCCGGGGAGAGCAGTACTTC.

This clone appeared a few times. The V call is TRBV7-9, the J call TRBJ1-6, with 7 bases lining up with TRBD1. V trimming: 4 bases; J trimming: 0 bases; junction bases outside the gene matches: 3. Germline assignment: CDR1 SEHNR and CDR2 FQNEAQ (reference sequence). The CDR3 spans 16 residues. Written as DNA, the CDR3 is TGTGCCAGCAGCTCCTGGGACAGCTCCTATAATTCACCCCTCCACTTT. This encodes CASSSWDSSYNSPLHF.

The chain couples TRBV30 to TRBJ2-5; D is perhaps TRBD2 (7 bases). The CDR3 is 13 residues long. Germline lookup yields CDR1 GTSNPN and CDR2 SVGIG (reference sequence). V lost 3 bases and J lost 8, with 16 bases in between. CDR3 nucleotides: TGTGCCTGGAGCACAGGGACTAAGGGAACCCAGTACTTC. Its protein product is CAWSTGTKGTQYF.

This chain connects TRBV28 to TRBJ1-2; the D is unclear. Trimming left V 4 bases short and J 5 bases short, with 5 bases between. Germline lookup yields CDR1 MDHEN and CDR2 SYDVKM. CDR3 size: 11 residues. The DNA for the CDR3 is TGTGCCAGCAGTTCCGGTTATGGCTACACCTTC. Protein product: CASSSGYGYTF.

This chain uses TRBV12-3 or TRBV12-4 with TRBJ1-5, with D unclear. V lost 4 bases, J lost 7 bases, and 5 bases lay in between. This CDR3 has 11 amino acids. CDR3 sequence reads: CASSSAQPQHF. In DNA, the CDR3 is TGTGCCAGCAGTTCTGCGCAGCCCCAGCATTTT.

The chain combines TRBV11-2 with TRBJ2-7; D perhaps matches TRBD2 (6 bases). Germline assignment: CDR1 SGHAT and CDR2 FQNNGV. The CDR3 runs to 14 residues. Trimming took off 6 bases at V and 0 bases at J, with 12 bases between the two ends. The CDR3 coding sequence is TGTGCCAGCAGGATCTCGGGAGCCTCCTACGAGCAGTACTTC. Amino acid sequence: CASRISGASYEQYF.